What follows is one T cell receptor beta chain and its context. The CDR3 has 15 amino acids. V trimming: 4 bases; J trimming: 2 bases; junction bases outside the gene matches: 3. Germline CDR1 is LNHDA and CDR2 is SQIVND (reference sequence). Repertoires were generated with immunoSEQ multiplex PCR, while TCRdb's copy carries only in-frame clones and drops some. The table includes 300,000 or so clones, approximately 90% detected once. This record belongs to a study of blood T cell repertoires in COVID-19. Sequenced material: peripheral blood. This sequence originates from a woman aged 25 to 39 who had recovered from COVID-19. The chain links TRBV19 to TRBJ2-7; TRBD2 matches 12 bases. The CDR3 nucleotides read TGTGCCAGTAGTACAACTAGCGGGGGGACCTACGAGCAGTACTTC. It yields the protein CASSTTSGGTYEQYF.